This TCR beta chain was captured by sequencing in a study of CD8+ T cells in alopecia areata. Germline CDR1 reads SGHNT; CDR2 reads YYREEE (reference sequence). V was clipped by 4 bases and J by 5 bases, with 5 bases between them. CDR3 size: 11 residues. This clone was seen only once. The antigen is not known. Other DNA sequences of this sample code for an identical CDR3. RNA extraction and reverse transcription yielded cDNA as sequencing template. Profiling relied on immunoSEQ multiplex PCR, and the TCRdb table lists in-frame clones only, not all of them. The repertoire holds hundreds of thousands of clones, with approximately 61% as singletons. Study-level findings and limits: Tissue-resident alphabeta T cells belonging to normal skin likewise get sequenced within scalp specimens. Especially in alopecia totalis/universalis, lesional scalp showed greater clonality than normal scalp did.

The rearrangement links TRBV5-4 to TRBJ2-3; D is uncertain. The sample in question was CD4+ T cells sorted from blood, obtained at week 0. The receptor's source is a human donor with alopecia areata. The CDR3 nucleotides are TGTGCCAGCAGCCTTGGAGATACGCAGTATTTT. Protein product: CASSLGDTQYF. Full variable domain (remainder filled in from reference TRBV5-4 and TRBJ2-3): ETGVTQSPTHLIKTRGQQVTLRCSSQSGHNTVSWYQQALGQGPQFIFQYYREEENGRGNFPPRFSGLQFPNYSSELNVNALELDDSALYLCASSLGDTQYFGPGTRLTVL.